This is a list of T cell receptor beta chains from one sample in a study of CD4 T cells in relation to SARS-CoV-2 and coronaviruses. Sequencing was performed with immunoSEQ multiplex PCR; in TCRdb, only in-frame clones are kept and a portion is missing. The sample has under 65,000 clones, roughly 88% seen once. What was sequenced was memory CD4+ T cells from PBMCs. The source of these receptors is a human donor in good health. Both conserved end residues are part of each CDR3. D genes are given only for firm matches. The size of a clone is reported for some rows only, either as once, few or many, or as a class for expanded clones.

d_call j_call cdr3_length clone_size v_call cdr3_nt cdr3_aa
TRBD2 TRBJ2-1 13 - TRBV2 TGTGCCGACACTAGCGGGAGGAACAATGAGCAGTTCTTC CADTSGRNNEQFF
- TRBJ2-5 15 - TRBV20-1 TGCAGTGCTAGTGTCAGGACGTCGGTTCAAGAGACCCAGTACTTC CSASVRTSVQETQYF
- TRBJ2-3 15 - TRBV24-1 TGTGCCACCAGTGACATAGATGGAATAAAGGATACGCAGTATTTT CATSDIDGIKDTQYF
- TRBJ1-2 14 - TRBV3-1/TRBV3-2 TGTGCCAGCAGCCAAGGCACAGGGCTTTATGGCTACACCTTC CASSQGTGLYGYTF
- TRBJ2-4 16 - TRBV14 TGTGCCAGCAGCCAAGATCGCAGGGGGGCGGAAAACATTCAGTACTTC CASSQDRRGAENIQYF
TRBD2 TRBJ2-7 14 - TRBV28 TGTGCCAGCAGCTTGGGCGGGGGGGCGTACGAGCAGTACTTC CASSLGGGAYEQYF
- TRBJ2-4 16 - TRBV3-1/TRBV3-2 TGTGCCAGCAGCCAACCCTCAGCGGGAGCCAAAAACATTCAGTACTTC CASSQPSAGAKNIQYF
- TRBJ1-3 14 - TRBV6-5 TGTGCCAGCAGTTACTCCGACAGGGGAAACACCATATATTTT CASSYSDRGNTIYF
TRBD2 TRBJ2-2 16 - TRBV7-9 TGTGCCAGCAGCCCTCTGGTGGGACTAGCGGCTCCTGAGCTGTTTTTT CASSPLVGLAAPELFF
TRBD1 TRBJ1-6 14 few TRBV28 TGTGCCAGCAGTCCGACAGGGGGTAATTCACCCCTCCACTTT CASSPTGGNSPLHF
- TRBJ1-5 15 once TRBV6-2/TRBV6-3 TGTGCCAGCAGTCCCTCATTGGGGGCAAATCAGCCCCAGCATTTT CASSPSLGANQPQHF
- TRBJ2-2 15 - TRBV10-2 TGCGCCAGCAGTGACCGAAGCCAGGTGGGCGGGGAGCTGTTTTTT CASSDRSQVGGELFF
TRBD2 TRBJ2-1 17 - TRBV5-4 TGTGCCAGCAGCCCAAGGACTAGCGGGAGGGGTTACAATGAGCAGTTCTTC CASSPRTSGRGYNEQFF
TRBD1 TRBJ1-3 14 - TRBV28 TGTGCCAGCAGTTTACTGACAGGGGGAAACACCATATATTTT CASSLLTGGNTIYF
- TRBJ2-7 12 once TRBV12-3/TRBV12-4 TGTGCCAGCAGCTCCCCCTATTACGAGCAGTACTTC CASSSPYYEQYF
TRBD1 TRBJ2-4 16 - TRBV11-2 TGTGCCAGCAGCTTAGAAGGGACAGGGACCAAAAACATTCAGTACTTC CASSLEGTGTKNIQYF
- TRBJ2-5 14 - TRBV5-8 TGTGCCAGCAGCTTGGACGGGGGTGGGGAGACCCAGTACTTC CASSLDGGGETQYF
- TRBJ2-2 18 - TRBV7-3 TGTGCCAGCAGCTTAAGTTCTTGGGCAGGGCCAAACACCGGGGAGCTGTTTTTT CASSLSSWAGPNTGELFF
- TRBJ1-1 14 - TRBV7-2 TGTGCCAGCAGCTTAGAACAGGTGAACACTGAAGCTTTCTTT CASSLEQVNTEAFF
TRBD1 TRBJ1-5 17 - TRBV15 TGTGCCACCAGCAGAGGGTGGGGGGACAGGAGGAATCAGCCCCAGCATTTT CATSRGWGDRRNQPQHF
TRBD1 TRBJ2-7 17 once TRBV5-3 TGTGCCAGAAGCTTGGGCTGTCGTTTTTGTGGGACAGGGAAATTGGACTTC CARSLGCRFCGTGKLDF
TRBD2 TRBJ2-7 18 - TRBV7-2 TGTGCCAGCAGCTCCCCGTCCGTCGGGCTAGCGGGCCGCTACGAGCAGTACTTC CASSSPSVGLAGRYEQYF
- TRBJ2-1 13 - TRBV6-1 TGTGCCAGCAGTGAAGTAGTAAGGGAAGTTCAGTTCTTC CASSEVVREVQFF
- TRBJ1-5 15 - TRBV19 TGTGCCAGCCTGAAAGTGGCCGTCCGCAATCAGCCCCAGCATTTT CASLKVAVRNQPQHF
- TRBJ2-7 16 - TRBV27 TGTGCCAGCAGTGGTTTCACAGGGCCCGACGTCTACGAGCAGTACTTC CASSGFTGPDVYEQYF
- TRBJ2-5 15 - TRBV7-2 TGTGCCAGCAGCTTTGGAGGGGGCGGTAAAGAGACCCAGTACTTC CASSFGGGGKETQYF
TRBD2 TRBJ2-2 16 - TRBV29-1 TGCAGCGTTGCCATTAGCGGGAGGGCCGCCACCGGGGAGCTGTTTTTT CSVAISGRAATGELFF
- TRBJ2-5 14 - TRBV5-1 TGCGCCAGCAGCTTGGGGTACAGCCAAGAGACCCAGTACTTC CASSLGYSQETQYF
- TRBJ1-2 15 - TRBV27 TGTGCCAGCAGTTTAGGAATCGAGTGGACGGGAGGCTACACCTTC CASSLGIEWTGGYTF
- TRBJ1-3 14 - TRBV10-2 TGCGCCAGCAGCTCAGGGGTCTCTGGAAACACCATATATTTT CASSSGVSGNTIYF
TRBD2 TRBJ2-2 16 - TRBV19 TGTGCCAGTAGTCGATTAGCGGGAGTTCTCACCGGGGAGCTGTTTTTT CASSRLAGVLTGELFF
TRBD1 TRBJ1-2 14 - TRBV5-6 TGTGCCAGCAGCTTCAACAGGGGAAACTATGGCTACACCTTC CASSFNRGNYGYTF
- TRBJ1-2 13 few TRBV28 TGTGCCAGCAGTTTGAAGACGAGTTATGGCTACACCTTC CASSLKTSYGYTF
- TRBJ2-7 13 once TRBV19 TGTGCCAGTACCAGCAGAGGGGACTACGAGCAGTACTTC CASTSRGDYEQYF
TRBD1 TRBJ2-4 13 - TRBV27 TGTGCCAGCAGTAAACAGGGGATAAACATTCAGTACTTC CASSKQGINIQYF
TRBD2 TRBJ2-1 13 - TRBV28 TGTGCCAGCGAGACTAGCGGATACAATGAGCAGTTCTTC CASETSGYNEQFF
- TRBJ1-6 17 - TRBV4-2 TGTGCCAGCAGCCAAGAGTCCCTCCAGGGGCCAGGTTCACCCCTCCACTTT CASSQESLQGPGSPLHF
TRBD1 TRBJ2-7 15 - TRBV9 TGTGCCAGCAGTCCAACCCGGCAGGGGGACTACGAGCAGTACTTC CASSPTRQGDYEQYF
TRBD2 TRBJ2-1 16 - TRBV27 TGTGCCAGCACCAGTAGCGGGAGAGTCACCTACAATGAGCAGTTCTTC CASTSSGRVTYNEQFF